The rows below give T cell receptor beta chains drawn from one sample of a study of cytomegalovirus exposure and HLA in healthy donors. Assay used: immunoSEQ multiplex PCR; TCRdb lists only in-frame clones, some missing. The profile shows 300,000 to 400,000 clones, roughly 88% of them singletons. Material: PBMCs. The receptors here all came from a man aged 25-45 years in good health and CMV-seronegative. The CDR3 runs from the conserved cysteine through the conserved F or W. The order of the fields is CDR3 length, V gene, CDR3 protein.

>15|TRBV11-2
CASSGHRGRNYGYTF
>16|TRBV7-9
CASSDKLSYSGNTIYF
>14|TRBV19
CASSIPQVNEKLFF
>15|TRBV6-6
CASSYRTGTNEKLFF
>16|TRBV5-5
CASSLVRGKTNEKLFF
>14|TRBV1
CTSPQTGSTDTQYF
>17|TRBV11-2
CASSSSPLGTRGETQYF
>14|TRBV29-1
CSVEDGGTGYGYTF
>15|TRBV4-2
CASSQDYNPGYGYTF
>15|TRBV18
CASSPERGANNEQFF
>13|TRBV6-5
CASSYAGRQPQHF
>16|TRBV2
CASSEDELPGGQPQHF
>13|TRBV6-6
CASTRTPSLEQYF
>13|TRBV4-1
CASSQSIGGMAFF
>15|TRBV6-5
CASSYSGQFGDTQYF
>14|TRBV6-5
CASTFDKFSYEQYF
>10|TRBV20-1
CSASLFGYTF
>14|TRBV2
CASSPQGRGQPQHF
>15|TRBV5-1
CASTPTVGGGGELFF
>12|TRBV7-9
CASSLGTAYYTF
>17|TRBV5-1
CASSPGTGTTANEKLFF
>19|TRBV7-2
CASSPRTSGGPKNTGELFF
>15|TRBV5-1
CASSFTGASRSPLHF